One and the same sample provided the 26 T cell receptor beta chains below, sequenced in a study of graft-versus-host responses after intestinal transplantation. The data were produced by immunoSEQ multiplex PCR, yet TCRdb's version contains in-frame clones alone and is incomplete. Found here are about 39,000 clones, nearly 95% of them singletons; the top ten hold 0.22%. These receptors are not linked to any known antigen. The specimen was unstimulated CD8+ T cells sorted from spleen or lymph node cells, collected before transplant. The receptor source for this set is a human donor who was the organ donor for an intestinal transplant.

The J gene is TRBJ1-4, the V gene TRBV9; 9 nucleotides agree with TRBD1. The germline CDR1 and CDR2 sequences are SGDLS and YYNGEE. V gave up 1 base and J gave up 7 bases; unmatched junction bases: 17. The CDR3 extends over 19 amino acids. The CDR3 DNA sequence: TGTGCCAGCAGCGTATCGGACCCGGGACAGGGCGTTGTAGGTGAAAAACTGTTTTTT. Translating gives CASSVSDPGQGVVGEKLFF.

The CDR3 DNA is TGCGCCAGCAGTCCTCTGGGAGACTACGAGCAGTACTTC. Protein product: CASSPLGDYEQYF. The chain links TRBV5-1 to TRBJ2-7; D is perhaps TRBD2 (5 bases). V lost 5 bases and J 3 bases, leaving 12 bases between the germline ends. In germline, CDR1 is SGHRS, CDR2 YFSETQ. The CDR3 loop spans 13 amino acids.

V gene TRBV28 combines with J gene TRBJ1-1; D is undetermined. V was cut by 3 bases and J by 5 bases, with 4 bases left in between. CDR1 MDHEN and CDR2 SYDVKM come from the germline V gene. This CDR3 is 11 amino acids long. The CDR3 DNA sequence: TGTGCCAGCAGTTTGAGGACTGAAGCTTTCTTT. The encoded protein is CASSLRTEAFF.

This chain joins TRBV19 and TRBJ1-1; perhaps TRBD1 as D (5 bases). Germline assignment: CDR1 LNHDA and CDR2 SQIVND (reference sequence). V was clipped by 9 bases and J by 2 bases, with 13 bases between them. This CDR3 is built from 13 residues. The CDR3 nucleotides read TGTGCCAGCCGGGACCCCGATAACACTGAAGCTTTCTTT. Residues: CASRDPDNTEAFF.

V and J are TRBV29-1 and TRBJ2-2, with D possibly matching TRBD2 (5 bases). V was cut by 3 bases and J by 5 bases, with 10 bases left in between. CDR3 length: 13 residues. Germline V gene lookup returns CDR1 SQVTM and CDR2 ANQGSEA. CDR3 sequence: CSVDGEGTGELFF. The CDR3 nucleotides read TGCAGCGTTGACGGGGAAGGGACCGGGGAGCTGTTTTTT.

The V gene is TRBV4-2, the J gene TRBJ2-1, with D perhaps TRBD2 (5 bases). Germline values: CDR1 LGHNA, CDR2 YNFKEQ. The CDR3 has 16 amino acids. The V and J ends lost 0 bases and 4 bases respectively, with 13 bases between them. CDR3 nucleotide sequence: TGTGCCAGCAGCCAAGAAACCCAGCGGAGTTACAATGAGCAGTTCTTC. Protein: CASSQETQRSYNEQFF.

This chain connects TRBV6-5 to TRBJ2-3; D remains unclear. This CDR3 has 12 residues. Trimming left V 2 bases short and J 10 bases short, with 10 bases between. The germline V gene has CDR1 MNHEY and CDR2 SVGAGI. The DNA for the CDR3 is TGTGCCAGCAGTTACATGGGGTCTCCGCAGTATTTT. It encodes CASSYMGSPQYF.

The CDR3 is CASSFSRLAGGPGEQFF. The CDR3 DNA reads as TGTGCCAGCAGCTTTTCTAGACTAGCGGGGGGGCCTGGTGAGCAGTTCTTC. The chain recombines TRBV7-2 with TRBJ2-1; 14 positions match TRBD2. Germline CDR1 and CDR2: SGHTA and FQGNSA. The CDR3 sequence is 17 residues long. Trimming removed 3 bases from V and 9 bases from J; junction bases left unmatched: 10.

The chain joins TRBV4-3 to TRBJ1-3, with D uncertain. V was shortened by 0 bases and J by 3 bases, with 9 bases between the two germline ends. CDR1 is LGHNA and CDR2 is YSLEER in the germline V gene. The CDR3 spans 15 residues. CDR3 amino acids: CASSQDPNFGNTIYF. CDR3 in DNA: TGCGCCAGCAGCCAAGATCCCAATTTTGGAAACACCATATATTTT.

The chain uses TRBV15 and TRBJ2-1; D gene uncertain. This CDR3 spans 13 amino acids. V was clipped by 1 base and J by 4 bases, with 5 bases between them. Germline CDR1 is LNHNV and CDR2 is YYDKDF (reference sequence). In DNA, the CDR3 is TGTGCCACCAGCAGAGCAGGTTACAATGAGCAGTTCTTC. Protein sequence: CATSRAGYNEQFF.

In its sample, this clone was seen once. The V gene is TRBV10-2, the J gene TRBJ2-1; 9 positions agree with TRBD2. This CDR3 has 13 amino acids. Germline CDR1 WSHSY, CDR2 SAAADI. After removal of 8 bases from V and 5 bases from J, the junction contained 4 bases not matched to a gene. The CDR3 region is CASVSGGNNEQFF. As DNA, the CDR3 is TGCGCCAGCGTTAGCGGGGGTAACAATGAGCAGTTCTTC.

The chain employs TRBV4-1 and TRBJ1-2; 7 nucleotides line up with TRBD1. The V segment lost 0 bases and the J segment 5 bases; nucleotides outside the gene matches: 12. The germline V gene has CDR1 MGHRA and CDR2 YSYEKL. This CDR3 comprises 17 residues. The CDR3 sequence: CASSQDLGDSFIYGYTF. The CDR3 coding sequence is TGCGCCAGCAGCCAAGATCTCGGGGACAGCTTCATTTATGGCTACACCTTC.

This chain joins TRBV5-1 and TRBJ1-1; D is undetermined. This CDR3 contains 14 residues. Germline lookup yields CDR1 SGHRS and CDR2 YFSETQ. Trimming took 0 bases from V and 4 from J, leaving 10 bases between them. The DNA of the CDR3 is TGCGCCAGCAGCTTGGCGCAAGAGGCCACTGAAGCTTTCTTT. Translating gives CASSLAQEATEAFF. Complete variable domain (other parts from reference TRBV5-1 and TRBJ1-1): KAGVTQTPRYLIKTRGQQVTLSCSPISGHRSVSWYQQTPGQGLQFLFEYFSETQRNKGNFPGRFSGRQFSNSRSEMNVSTLELGDSALYLCASSLAQEATEAFFGQGTRLTVV.

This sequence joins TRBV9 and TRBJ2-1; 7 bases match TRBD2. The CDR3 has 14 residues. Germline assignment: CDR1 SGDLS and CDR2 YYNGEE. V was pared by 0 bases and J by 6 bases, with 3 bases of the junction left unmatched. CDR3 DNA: TGTGCCAGCAGCGTAGAGGGAGGGTTCAATGAGCAGTTCTTC. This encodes CASSVEGGFNEQFF.

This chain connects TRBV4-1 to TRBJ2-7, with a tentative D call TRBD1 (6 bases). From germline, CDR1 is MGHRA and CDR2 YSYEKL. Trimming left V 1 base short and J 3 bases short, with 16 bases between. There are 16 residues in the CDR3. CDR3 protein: CASSQGNREGSYEQYF. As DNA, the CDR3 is TGCGCCAGCAGCCAAGGGAACAGGGAAGGAAGCTACGAGCAGTACTTC.

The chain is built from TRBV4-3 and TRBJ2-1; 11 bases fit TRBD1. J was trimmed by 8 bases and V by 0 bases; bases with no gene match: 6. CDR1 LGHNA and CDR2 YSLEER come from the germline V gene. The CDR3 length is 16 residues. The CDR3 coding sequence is TGCGCCAGCAGCCAAGATAGGACAGGGGGCCAGGATGAGCAGTTCTTC. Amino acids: CASSQDRTGGQDEQFF.

The CDR3 region has the DNA TGTGCCTGGAGTGATGGGGGCTCTGGAAACACCATATATTTT. Translating it yields CAWSDGGSGNTIYF. The gene calls are TRBV30 and TRBJ1-3; maybe TRBD1 (5 bases). The CDR3 is 14 residues long. Germline V gives CDR1 GTSNPN, CDR2 SVGIG (reference sequence). V gave up 1 base and J gave up 0 bases, with 7 bases separating them.

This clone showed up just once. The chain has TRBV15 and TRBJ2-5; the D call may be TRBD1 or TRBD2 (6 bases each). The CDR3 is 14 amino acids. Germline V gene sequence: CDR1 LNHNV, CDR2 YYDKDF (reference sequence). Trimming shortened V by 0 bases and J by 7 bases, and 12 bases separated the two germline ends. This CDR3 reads CATSREGGAATQYF. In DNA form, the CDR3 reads TGTGCCACCAGCAGAGAGGGGGGCGCGGCGACCCAGTACTTC.

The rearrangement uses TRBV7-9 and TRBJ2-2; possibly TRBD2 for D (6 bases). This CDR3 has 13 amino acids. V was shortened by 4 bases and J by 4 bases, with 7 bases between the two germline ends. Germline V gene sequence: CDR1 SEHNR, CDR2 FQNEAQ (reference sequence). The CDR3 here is CASSSGSTGELFF. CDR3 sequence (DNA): TGTGCCAGCAGCTCCGGGAGCACCGGGGAGCTGTTTTTT.

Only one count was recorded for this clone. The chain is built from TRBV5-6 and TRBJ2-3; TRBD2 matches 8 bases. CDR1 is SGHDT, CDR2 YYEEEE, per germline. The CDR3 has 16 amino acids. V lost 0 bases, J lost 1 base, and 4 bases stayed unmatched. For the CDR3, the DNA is TGTGCCAGCAGCTTGGAGTCGCGGGGGGGCACAGATACGCAGTATTTT. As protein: CASSLESRGGTDTQYF. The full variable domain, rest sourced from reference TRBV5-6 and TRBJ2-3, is DAGVTQSPTHLIKTRGQQVTLRCSPKSGHDTVSWYQQALGQGPQFIFQYYEEEERQRGNFPDRFSGHQFPNYSSELNVNALLLGDSALYLCASSLESRGGTDTQYFGPGTRLTVL.

The CDR3 sequence is CASSFRQGFTDTQYF. In DNA, the CDR3 is TGTGCCAGCAGCTTCAGACAGGGATTCACAGATACGCAGTATTTT. The chain couples TRBV9 to TRBJ2-3, with 7 bases aligning to TRBD1. Germline values: CDR1 SGDLS, CDR2 YYNGEE. There are 15 residues in the CDR3. V gave up 4 bases and J gave up 2 bases; unmatched junction bases: 7.

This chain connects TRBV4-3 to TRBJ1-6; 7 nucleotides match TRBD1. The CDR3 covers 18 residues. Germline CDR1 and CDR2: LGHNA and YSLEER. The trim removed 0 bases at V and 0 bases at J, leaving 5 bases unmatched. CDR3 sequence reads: CASSQEQGQSSYNSPLHF. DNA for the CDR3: TGCGCCAGCAGCCAAGAACAGGGGCAAAGCTCCTATAATTCACCCCTCCACTTT.

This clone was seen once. CDR3 amino acids: CASSSRPGPGTGELFF. In DNA form, the CDR3 reads TGTGCCAGCAGCAGTAGGCCGGGGCCGGGCACCGGGGAGCTGTTTTTT. The V and J genes are TRBV5-6 and TRBJ2-2; the D gene could be TRBD1 or TRBD2 (5 bases each). This CDR3 is 16 amino acids long. The ends were cut back, 4 bases at V and 4 bases at J, with 17 bases in the middle. Germline loops: CDR1 SGHDT, CDR2 YYEEEE.

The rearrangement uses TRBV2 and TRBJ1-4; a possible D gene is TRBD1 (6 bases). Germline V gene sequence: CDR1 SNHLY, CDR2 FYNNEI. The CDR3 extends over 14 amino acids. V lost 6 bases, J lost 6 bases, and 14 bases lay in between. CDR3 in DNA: TGTGCCAGCAGGAACCGGGACACTCATGAAAAACTGTTTTTT. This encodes CASRNRDTHEKLFF.

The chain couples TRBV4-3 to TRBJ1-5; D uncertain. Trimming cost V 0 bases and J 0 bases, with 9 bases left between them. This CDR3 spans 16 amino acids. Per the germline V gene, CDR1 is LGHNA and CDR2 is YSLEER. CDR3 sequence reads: CASSQDLQVSNQPQHF. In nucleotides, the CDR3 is TGCGCCAGCAGCCAAGATCTCCAGGTTAGCAATCAGCCCCAGCATTTT.

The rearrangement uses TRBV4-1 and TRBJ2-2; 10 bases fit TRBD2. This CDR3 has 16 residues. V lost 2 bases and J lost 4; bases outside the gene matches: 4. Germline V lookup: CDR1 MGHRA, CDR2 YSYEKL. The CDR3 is CASSQSGTSATGELFF. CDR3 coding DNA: TGCGCCAGCAGCCAATCCGGGACTAGCGCCACCGGGGAGCTGTTTTTT.